The rows below give T cell receptor beta chains drawn from one sample of a study of T cell repertoires in cytomegalovirus infection. From the reads, TCRdb called clonotypes with MiXCR, one entry per CDR3 protein. The profile shows around 290,000 distinct CDR3 sequences, about 25% of them singletons. Sequencing input: PBMCs. The receptors come from a human donor in good health (CMV status not recorded). Some clones in this sample may be carry-over from other donors' samples. CDR3s include the opening cysteine and the closing phenylalanine or tryptophan. The order of the fields is clone size, D gene, J gene, CDR3 length, V gene, CDR3 protein, CDR3 DNA. D genes are given only for firm matches. Part of the rows lack a size; the others show once, few, many or a class for expanded clones.

few TRBD2 TRBJ2-2 17 TRBV7-7 CASSLTPGLAGAGELFF TGTGCCAGCAGCTTAACCCCGGGACTAGCGGGAGCCGGGGAGCTGTTTTTT
many NA TRBJ2-7 13 TRBV7-2 CASSLERSYEQYF TGTGCCAGCAGCTTAGAACGGTCCTACGAGCAGTACTTC
few NA TRBJ2-7 16 TRBV5-6 CASSLEWSGSTYEQYF TGTGCCAGCAGCTTGGAGTGGTCAGGGTCTACCTACGAGCAGTACTTC
many TRBD2 TRBJ2-5 17 TRBV28 CASSYPTSGDTQETQYF TGTGCCAGCAGTTACCCGACTAGCGGGGATACCCAAGAGACCCAGTACTTC
few TRBD1 TRBJ2-6 19 TRBV2 CASSVEFGTGGAGANVLTF TGTGCCAGCAGTGTAGAGTTTGGGACAGGGGGCGCTGGGGCCAACGTCCTGACTTTC
many NA TRBJ2-7 11 TRBV11-2 CASSSSLEQYF TGTGCCAGCAGCTCCAGTCTCGAGCAGTACTTC
many TRBD1 TRBJ2-5 14 TRBV7-2 CASSSGQGAKTQYF TGTGCCAGCAGCTCAGGACAGGGGGCAAAGACCCAGTACTTC
few TRBD2 TRBJ2-6 18 TRBV7-9 CASSMSSGTFSGANVLTF TGTGCCAGCAGCATGTCTAGCGGCACTTTTTCTGGGGCCAACGTCCTGACTTTC
many TRBD2 TRBJ2-7 15 TRBV7-2 CASSFLAGGTYEQYF TGTGCCAGCAGCTTTCTAGCGGGAGGCACCTACGAGCAGTACTTC
NA TRBD2 TRBJ2-1 15 TRBV18 CASSQEGGRVNEQFF TGTGCCAGCTCACAGGAAGGCGGGAGAGTGAATGAGCAGTTCTTC
NA NA TRBJ1-6 17 TRBV5-1 CASSLYGSGTGNSPLHF TGCGCCAGCAGCTTGTATGGGTCGGGGACGGGGAATTCACCCCTCCACTTT
many TRBD2 TRBJ2-1 14 TRBV7-8 CASSLGASGNLPFF TGTGCCAGCAGCTTAGGGGCTAGCGGGAACCTTCCGTTCTTC
many NA TRBJ2-3 16 TRBV7-9 CASSLLQFVKPDTQYF TGTGCCAGCAGCTTACTACAGTTTGTTAAACCGGATACGCAGTATTTT
many NA TRBJ1-1 15 TRBV11-3 CASSSSGGADTEAFF TGTGCCAGCAGCTCAAGTGGGGGCGCGGACACTGAAGCTTTCTTT
NA TRBD2 TRBJ2-1 16 TRBV7-9 CASSLNSGSPYNEQFF TGTGCCAGCAGCTTAAATAGCGGGAGCCCCTACAATGAGCAGTTCTTC